A selection of T cell receptor beta chains follows, all from one sample in a study of cytomegalovirus exposure and HLA in healthy donors. The protocol was immunoSEQ multiplex PCR, while the TCRdb copy is restricted to in-frame clones and leaves out a portion. Among some 140,000 clones, around 79% were seen once, and the ten largest hold 2.5% to 3.5%. Sequenced material: PBMCs. These receptors were collected from a female donor in good health and CMV-seronegative. The CDR3 runs from the conserved cysteine through the conserved F or W. The D gene is left open where the match is weak. Where a row states a size, it is once, few, many or the class of an expanded clone; other rows omit it.

d_call,j_call,clone_size,v_call,cdr3_aa,cdr3_nt
-,TRBJ2-6,few,TRBV29-1,CSVASSSGANVLTF,TGCAGCGTAGCGAGTAGCTCTGGGGCCAACGTCCTGACTTTC
TRBD2,TRBJ2-7,few,TRBV19,CASSIGTSPSEQYF,TGTGCCAGTAGTATAGGGACTAGTCCCTCCGAGCAGTACTTC
TRBD2,TRBJ2-1,-,TRBV5-1,CASSFGPGTSGIEQFF,TGCGCCAGCAGCTTCGGCCCTGGGACTAGCGGGATTGAGCAGTTCTTC
-,TRBJ1-6,-,TRBV11-2,CASSPRTDYNSPLHF,TGTGCCAGCAGCCCAAGGACAGACTATAATTCACCCCTCCACTTT
TRBD2,TRBJ2-5,-,TRBV5-1,CASSPVGSGTEETQYF,TGCGCCAGCAGCCCGGTGGGTAGCGGGACCGAAGAGACCCAGTACTTC
-,TRBJ1-1,-,TRBV2,CASPGRLMNTEAFF,TGTGCCAGCCCGGGGAGGCTCATGAACACTGAAGCTTTCTTT
-,TRBJ1-5,-,TRBV9,CASSVAGGNFPYSNQPQHF,TGTGCCAGCAGCGTAGCGGGGGGCAACTTCCCTTATAGCAATCAGCCCCAGCATTTT
-,TRBJ1-2,-,TRBV28,CASSLSLQQASDYGYTF,TGTGCCAGCAGTTTATCCCTACAACAGGCCAGCGATTATGGCTACACCTTC
-,TRBJ1-2,-,TRBV7-3,CASSSTGQDGYTF,TGTGCCAGCAGCTCGACAGGCCAGGATGGCTACACCTTC
-,TRBJ2-7,-,TRBV30,CAWSGSYEQYF,TGTGCCTGGAGCGGGTCCTACGAGCAGTACTTC
TRBD2,TRBJ2-5,-,TRBV6-1,CASSDIGTSGRAGQRETQYF,TGTGCCAGCAGTGATATAGGGACTAGCGGGAGGGCCGGGCAGCGGGAGACCCAGTACTTC
-,TRBJ2-1,-,TRBV7-6,CASSLVPVMGTYNEQFF,TGTGCCAGCAGCTTAGTTCCGGTTATGGGGACTTACAATGAGCAGTTCTTC
-,TRBJ2-7,-,TRBV30,CAWSVGTFYEQYF,TGTGCCTGGAGTGTGGGGACTTTCTACGAGCAGTACTTC
TRBD1,TRBJ1-1,-,TRBV27,CASSSGTGSGDTEAFF,TGTGCCAGCAGTTCCGGGACAGGGTCGGGGGACACTGAAGCTTTCTTT
TRBD1,TRBJ2-7,-,TRBV5-6,CASSRQGREQYF,TGTGCCAGCAGCCGACAGGGACGCGAGCAGTACTTC
TRBD2,TRBJ2-7,-,TRBV28,CASSLGSSGGTNYEQYF,TGTGCCAGCAGTTTAGGGTCTAGCGGGGGGACTAACTACGAGCAGTACTTC
-,TRBJ2-1,-,TRBV30,CAWSQGLDEQFF,TGTGCCTGGAGTCAGGGATTGGATGAGCAGTTCTTC
-,TRBJ2-7,-,TRBV5-4,CASSPRGGQSSYEQYF,TGTGCCAGCAGCCCTCGAGGAGGGCAGAGCTCCTACGAGCAGTACTTC
-,TRBJ2-5,-,TRBV5-8,CASSLRETQYF,TGTGCCAGCAGCTTACGGGAGACCCAGTACTTC
TRBD1,TRBJ1-3,-,TRBV5-1,CASRGQGTTNTIYF,TGCGCCAGCAGGGGACAGGGGACTACAAACACCATATATTTT
-,TRBJ2-7,-,TRBV30,CAWRRDGAYEQYF,TGTGCCTGGAGAAGGGATGGGGCTTACGAGCAGTACTTC
-,TRBJ1-5,-,TRBV9,CASSVDPGLGQPQHF,TGTGCCAGCAGCGTAGATCCGGGACTCGGTCAGCCCCAGCATTTT
-,TRBJ2-7,-,TRBV7-6,CASSLAPSLEQYF,TGTGCCAGCAGCTTAGCGCCCAGTCTCGAGCAGTACTTC
-,TRBJ2-7,-,TRBV7-2,CAIVAAPTYEQYF,TGTGCCATCGTAGCGGCTCCTACCTACGAGCAGTACTTC
-,TRBJ1-1,-,TRBV11-2,CASSGGAGTEAFF,TGTGCCAGCAGCGGGGGGGCAGGTACTGAAGCTTTCTTT
-,TRBJ1-4,few,TRBV19,CASLRKGLDEKLFF,TGTGCCAGTTTGCGGAAGGGGTTAGATGAAAAACTGTTTTTT
TRBD1,TRBJ1-2,few,TRBV18,CASSPGTGGYYGYTF,TGTGCCAGCTCACCAGGGACAGGGGGCTACTATGGCTACACCTTC
TRBD1,TRBJ2-5,once,TRBV9,CASSAGTGGGQETQYF,TGTGCCAGCAGCGCAGGGACAGGAGGGGGCCAAGAGACCCAGTACTTC
-,TRBJ2-2,-,TRBV19,CASSWYSGDTGELFF,TGTGCCAGTTCCTGGTACTCAGGGGACACCGGGGAGCTGTTTTTT